A single sample is the source of the 32 T cell receptor beta chains below, sequenced in a study of CD8+CD57+ T cells in acquired aplastic anemia. Genomic DNA provided the template from which TCR beta VDJ and CDR3 profiles were obtained. TCRdb reprocessed the reads via MiXCR and lists one record per CDR3 protein. The profile covers around 130,000 distinct CDR3 sequences, with under 60% appearing a single time and roughly 30% taken by the ten largest. CD8+CD57+ cell expansion, shown by flow cytometry, had occurred in the patients selected for sequencing. Sequenced material: sorted CD4+, CD8+, or CD8+CD57+ T cells (not recorded which) from PBMCs. These receptors all stem from a human donor with aplastic anemia.

A note on this clonotype: A clone one base away is much larger, so this may be a read error. The J gene is TRBJ2-1, the V gene TRBV6-5, with D possibly TRBD2 on 6 matching bases. This CDR3 contains 12 residues. Germline CDR1 is MNHEY and CDR2 is SVGAGI. Trimming shortened V by 4 bases and J by 7 bases, and 8 bases separated the two germline ends. The CDR3 protein is CASSCGVNEQFF. Written as DNA, the CDR3 is TGTGCCAGCAGTTGCGGGGTAAATGAGCAGTTCTTC.

This chain joins TRBV12-3 or TRBV12-4 and TRBJ2-5; unclear D gene. V shed 3 bases and J shed 1 base, with 6 bases lying between them. The CDR3 length is 13 residues. CDR3 nucleotide sequence: TGTGCCAGCAGTTTCGGCGTCCAAGAGACCCAGTACTTC. Translated, it gives CASSFGVQETQYF.

This clonotype was observed many times. The V call is TRBV10-3, the J call TRBJ2-7; D possibly corresponds to TRBD1 (6 bases). This CDR3 contains 15 residues. V lost 3 bases, J lost 0 bases, and 12 bases lay in between. CDR1 is ENHRY, CDR2 SYGVKD, per germline. This CDR3 is CAISDQLDSSYEQYF. CDR3 nucleotide sequence: TGTGCCATCAGTGACCAACTGGACAGCTCCTACGAGCAGTACTTC.

As DNA, the CDR3 is TGTGCCAGCAGCTTGCCGGCGGGGACAGATACGCAGTATTTT. It codes for CASSLPAGTDTQYF. The V gene is TRBV5-4, the J gene TRBJ2-3; possible D gene TRBD2, 6 bases. The ends were cut back, 1 base at V and 3 bases at J, with 9 bases in the middle. The germline V gene encodes CDR1 SGHNT and CDR2 YYREEE (reference sequence). CDR3 length: 14 amino acids.

The CDR3 is CATSRDRGNTEAFF. The CDR3 region has the DNA TGTGCCACCAGCAGAGATCGAGGGAACACTGAAGCTTTCTTT. This chain links TRBV15 with TRBJ1-1; D is unresolved. Germline-derived CDR1 and CDR2 are LNHNV and YYDKDF (reference sequence). Trimming removed 0 bases at V and 1 base at J, with 6 bases between. This CDR3 has 14 amino acids.

As to this clonotype: At one of its ends the junction is not consistent with the germline gene, which may arise from a read error. The V and J genes are TRBV2 and TRBJ1-3; D not resolved. CDR3 length equals 15 residues. Per the germline V gene, CDR1 is SNHLY and CDR2 is FYNNEI. CDR3 protein: CASKPKSGPGNTTYF. The CDR3 DNA reads as TGTGCCAGCAAACCTAAAAGCGGGCCTGGAAACACCACATATTTT.

This clonotype was observed at least ten times. This rearrangement joins TRBV19 to TRBJ1-3; D is ambiguous. CDR3 length: 16 residues. Deletions cut 6 bases from V and 0 bases from J, with 15 bases between. Germline V gene data show CDR1 as LNHDA and CDR2 as SQIVND (reference sequence). The chain's CDR3 is CASRGTQWSSGNTIYF. The CDR3 DNA follows: TGTGCCAGTAGGGGAACCCAGTGGAGCTCTGGAAACACCATATATTTT.

J is TRBJ2-5 and V is TRBV20-1; TRBD2 agrees at 10 bases. The CDR3 loop spans 14 amino acids. Germline CDR1 reads DFQATT; CDR2 reads SNEGSKA (reference sequence). J was trimmed by 4 bases and V by 4 bases; bases with no gene match: 6. In nucleotides, the CDR3 is TGCAGTGCTAACCAGCGGGGGGGCCGAGAGACCCAGTACTTC. Residues: CSANQRGGRETQYF.

The chain carries TRBV7-8 and TRBJ2-5; TRBD2 matches 9 bases. The CDR3 consists of 17 residues. V shed 2 bases and J 1 base; nucleotides not matched to a gene: 8. Germline V CDR1 and CDR2: SGHVS, FQNEAQ. The CDR3: CASSLWAGGPGQETQYF. In DNA, the CDR3 is TGTGCCAGCAGCTTATGGGCGGGGGGGCCAGGCCAAGAGACCCAGTACTTC.

V is TRBV29-1 and J is TRBJ1-2, with D possibly being TRBD1 (5 bases). Trimming stripped 3 bases from V and 4 bases from J, with 12 bases between. Germline V lookup: CDR1 SQVTM, CDR2 ANQGSEA. This CDR3 region has 13 residues. CDR3 region: CSVDQGWGYGYTF. CDR3 coding DNA: TGCAGCGTTGACCAGGGCTGGGGCTATGGCTACACCTTC.

The genes are TRBV24-1 and TRBJ1-5; D is uncertain. The CDR3 totals 13 residues. V gave up 5 bases and J gave up 7 bases, with 11 bases separating them. Germline V lookup: CDR1 KGHDR, CDR2 SFDVKD. The CDR3 DNA reads as TGTGCCACCAGTGCCCCGGGAGGGCAGCCCCAGCATTTT. Translated: CATSAPGGQPQHF.

The CDR3 DNA is TGCAGCGGAAGGACTAGCGGACTAGAGGGGAATGAGCAGTTCTTC. Protein: CSGRTSGLEGNEQFF. The chain uses TRBV29-1 and TRBJ2-1, with 10 bases fitting TRBD2. The CDR3 runs 15 residues. J lost 7 bases, V lost 7 bases, and 13 bases had no gene match. Germline V gene lookup returns CDR1 SQVTM and CDR2 ANQGSEA.

Remarks on this clonotype: One end of the junction fails to match germline, which may point to a read error. V gene TRBV2 combines with J gene TRBJ2-1; 7 positions agree with TRBD1. The V gene's germline CDR1 is SNHLY and CDR2 FYNNEI. The CDR3 extends over 17 amino acids. CDR3 sequence (DNA): TGTACCAGCAGGCCAGGGGGTAATCGACAGTACTACAATGAGCAGTTCTTC. This sequence encodes CTSRPGGNRQYYNEQFF.

The chain carries TRBV7-8 and TRBJ2-3; D is uncertain. Germline V gene lookup returns CDR1 SGHVS and CDR2 FQNEAQ. Trimming cost V 5 bases and J 5 bases, with 11 bases left between them. The CDR3 is 13 amino acids. As DNA, the CDR3 is TGTGCCAGCAGCCTCAAGTCCCTAGATACGCAGTATTTT. Protein sequence: CASSLKSLDTQYF. Full variable domain (rest looked up from reference TRBV7-8 and TRBJ2-3): GAGVSQSPRYKVAKRGQDVALRCDPISGHVSLFWYQQALGQGPEFLTYFQNEAQLDKSGLPSDRFFAERPEGSVSTLKIQRTQQEDSAVYLCASSLKSLDTQYFGPGTRLTVL.

In its sample, this clonotype was seen many times. This CDR3 reads CASRGGGNTEAFF. CDR3 nucleotide sequence: TGTGCCAGCAGAGGTGGGGGGAACACTGAAGCTTTCTTT. The chain couples TRBV7-9 to TRBJ1-1; D may be TRBD1 (5 bases). Germline V lookup: CDR1 SEHNR, CDR2 FQNEAQ (reference sequence). V was cut by 6 bases and J by 1 base, with 9 bases left in between. The CDR3 extends over 13 amino acids.

This chain joins TRBV4-1 and TRBJ2-1; 9 bases map to TRBD2. J gave up 0 bases and V 3 bases, and 9 bases lay outside the gene matches. In germline, CDR1 is MGHRA, CDR2 YSYEKL. This CDR3 contains 18 residues. The CDR3 DNA reads as TGCGCCAGCAGCCAGGGCACTAGCGGGTTTAGCTCCTACAATGAGCAGTTCTTC. It specifies CASSQGTSGFSSYNEQFF.

The gene calls are TRBV10-3 and TRBJ1-3, with D hard to call. V lost 1 base and J 0 bases, leaving 10 bases between the germline ends. From germline, CDR1 is ENHRY and CDR2 SYGVKD. There are 16 residues in the CDR3. The CDR3 region is CAISEYSITSGNTIYF. The CDR3 DNA reads as TGTGCCATCAGTGAGTACAGCATAACCTCTGGAAACACCATATATTTT.

The chain carries TRBV30 and TRBJ1-1; D might be TRBD1 (6 bases). CDR1 is GTSNPN and CDR2 is SVGIG in the germline V gene (reference sequence). CDR3 length: 14 amino acids. With 4 bases removed from V and 0 bases from J, the gap between germline ends came to 12 bases. CDR3 sequence: CAWNGGQVNTEAFF. CDR3 in DNA: TGTGCCTGGAACGGGGGGCAAGTGAACACTGAAGCTTTCTTT.

About this clonotype: The junction shows a germline mismatch at one end, possibly a read error. The rearrangement uses TRBV24-1 and TRBJ1-1; D is unclear. The CDR3 runs 13 residues. Germline loops: CDR1 KGHDR, CDR2 SFDVKD. This CDR3 reads CAASDAAAAEAFF. The DNA of the CDR3 is TGTGCCGCCAGTGATGCGGCAGCGGCTGAAGCTTTCTTT.

The chain combines TRBV20-1 with TRBJ2-7; TRBD2 might be the D (6 bases). Germline CDR1 DFQATT, CDR2 SNEGSKA (reference sequence). The ends were cut back, 3 bases at V and 2 bases at J, with 8 bases in the middle. The CDR3 covers 12 residues. The CDR3 sequence is CSASGEAYEQYF. For the CDR3, the DNA is TGCAGTGCTAGCGGGGAGGCCTACGAGCAGTACTTC.

The J gene is TRBJ2-1, the V gene TRBV24-1; 8 positions match TRBD2. Trimming removed 6 bases from V and 6 bases from J; junction bases left unmatched: 9. Germline V gene lookup returns CDR1 KGHDR and CDR2 SFDVKD. This CDR3 comprises 15 residues. CDR3 in DNA: TGTGCCACCAGTAGGGTAGCGGGATCGGGCAATGAGCAGTTCTTC. Protein product: CATSRVAGSGNEQFF.

This clonotype was found once. This could be a read error, since a much larger clone is one nucleotide away. V usage is TRBV3-1 and J usage is TRBJ2-7; 9 nucleotides line up with TRBD1. Germline V CDR1 and CDR2: LGHDT, YNNKEL (reference sequence). The CDR3 consists of 16 residues. CDR3 nucleotide sequence: TGTGCCGGCAGCCAAGCTTGGGACAGGGTCGGAGGCGAGCAGTACTTC. Amino acid sequence: CAGSQAWDRVGGEQYF.

The chain recombines TRBV11-2 with TRBJ2-7; 8 nucleotides line up with TRBD1. The germline CDR1 and CDR2 sequences are SGHAT and FQNNGV. CDR3 length: 13 residues. Losses at the gene ends were 3 bases for V and 7 bases for J; bases not matched to a gene: 5. This CDR3 reads CASSFQGALEQYF. CDR3 DNA sequence: TGTGCCAGCAGCTTCCAGGGGGCGCTGGAGCAGTACTTC.

This clonotype has a count of ten or more. The chain uses TRBV13 and TRBJ2-7; TRBD1 or TRBD2 may be the D gene (5 bases each). Germline CDR1 PRHDT, CDR2 FYEKMQ (reference sequence). V was clipped by 2 bases and J by 1 base, with 12 bases between them. The CDR3 length is 15 residues. CDR3 DNA: TGTGCCAGCAGCTTATCGAGGGGATTGTCCTACGAGCAGTACTTC. The encoded protein is CASSLSRGLSYEQYF.

The rearrangement joins TRBV25-1 to TRBJ2-7, with 10 bases matching TRBD1. CDR3 length equals 15 residues. The V and J ends lost 0 bases and 6 bases, in that order; junction bases with no gene match: 5. Germline V gives CDR1 MGHDK, CDR2 SYGVNS. In nucleotides, the CDR3 is TGTGCCAGCAGTGAATATTGGGGACAGGGGAGCGAGCAGTACTTC. This encodes CASSEYWGQGSEQYF.

Of note for this clonotype: A much larger clonotype is one base distant, so this may be a read error. V gene TRBV10-3 combines with J gene TRBJ1-5, with 7 nucleotides matching TRBD1. This CDR3 is 16 amino acids long. V lost 6 bases to trimming and J lost 3 bases; unmatched junction nucleotides: 11. Per germline, CDR1 ENHRY and CDR2 SYGVKD. The CDR3: CAIRTDDRDPNQPQHF. In nucleotides, the CDR3 is TGTGCCATCAGAACAGACGACAGGGATCCCAATCAGCCCCAGCATTTT.

The sample holds a few counts of this clonotype. The gene calls are TRBV15 and TRBJ1-5; 8 nucleotides match TRBD1. Germline CDR1 reads LNHNV; CDR2 reads YYDKDF (reference sequence). The CDR3 loop spans 14 amino acids. V lost 3 bases, J lost 5 bases, and 3 bases stayed unmatched. CDR3 DNA: TGTGCCACCAGCAGGGGGGACAGGTATCAGCCCCAGCATTTT. This sequence encodes CATSRGDRYQPQHF.

This clonotype was detected only a few times. This sequence joins TRBV25-1 and TRBJ1-2; the D is unclear. Germline values: CDR1 MGHDK, CDR2 SYGVNS. The germline V and J ends were trimmed by 2 bases and 3 bases, with 13 bases remaining between them. The CDR3 spans 15 residues. The CDR3 is CASSEAWGGDYGYTF. The DNA of the CDR3 is TGTGCCAGCAGTGAAGCTTGGGGAGGAGACTATGGCTACACCTTC.

This clonotype occurred many times. This rearrangement joins TRBV5-6 to TRBJ2-1; D gene uncertain. Germline assignment: CDR1 SGHDT and CDR2 YYEEEE. The CDR3 extends over 14 amino acids. V lost 4 bases to trimming and J lost 3 bases, with 11 bases between them. The CDR3 sequence: CASSPGWGYNEQFF. CDR3 DNA: TGTGCCAGCAGCCCCGGCTGGGGCTACAATGAGCAGTTCTTC.

V is TRBV10-3 and J is TRBJ2-1; D possibly corresponds to TRBD1 (5 bases). The CDR3 totals 15 residues. The V gene's germline CDR1 is ENHRY and CDR2 SYGVKD. The germline V and J ends were trimmed by 0 bases and 9 bases, with 15 bases remaining between them. CDR3: CAISESYRAQGEQFF. The CDR3 DNA reads as TGTGCCATCAGTGAGTCGTATAGGGCCCAGGGTGAGCAGTTCTTC.

The chain recombines TRBV7-2 with TRBJ1-5, with TRBD1 matching 7 bases. Germline loops: CDR1 SGHTA, CDR2 FQGNSA. The CDR3 runs to 13 residues. J gave up 9 bases and V 5 bases, and 7 bases lay outside the gene matches. The CDR3 DNA follows: TGTGCCAGCAGCCAGAAAGACAGGGTGCCCCAGCATTTT. It encodes CASSQKDRVPQHF.

This clonotype was found once. The chain links TRBV10-1 to TRBJ2-7; D possibly corresponds to TRBD1 (5 bases). The germline V gene encodes CDR1 WNHNN and CDR2 SYGVQD (reference sequence). Trimming removed 7 bases from V and 4 bases from J, with 11 bases in between. The CDR3 contains 12 residues. Here the CDR3 reads CASKLDRYEQYF. The CDR3 DNA is TGCGCCAGCAAACTTGACAGATACGAGCAGTACTTC.